This TCR beta chain was identified during a study of T cells in Graves' hyperthyroidism and ophthalmopathy (dated by TCRdb to the late 2010s). Turning to the overall study: Peripheral blood samples were taken at the time of initial diagnosis, prior to any treatment. For training and testing, the 110 or so patients in the discovery cohort were randomly divided in a 7:3 ratio. TCR V-J signatures able to tell the groups apart were searched for in a discovery cohort of 100 patients, of whom roughly 42 had Graves' ophthalmopathy and around 58 had stable Graves' hyperthyroidism. Whether ophthalmopathy could be predicted prospectively was tested in an independent validation cohort made up of fewer than 20 hyperthyroidism patients plus 17 patients who later progressed to ophthalmopathy. Once sampling was done, hyperthyroidism patients were given methimazole at a starting dose of 30 mg daily, whereas ophthalmopathy patients were given high-dose intravenous methylprednisolone. According to the paper, TCR Vbeta CDR3 sequencing was carried out on 135 peripheral blood samples, which came from more than 40 ophthalmopathy, 75 or so hyperthyroidism and approximately 17 progressor patients. The study also compared thyroid tissue and blood T-cell repertoires from a handful of Graves' hyperthyroidism patients.

General study outcomes and caveats: In validation, the model predicted progression to ophthalmopathy with around 71% sensitivity and approximately 74% specificity, a median of about 6 months before onset. In cross-validation, a model built on a 13 V-J signature told ophthalmopathy apart from stable hyperthyroidism with approximately 90% sensitivity and roughly 82% specificity, and in testing the same model reached 80%/75%. Most expanded thyroid clonotypes (frequency above 0.001) were also found in blood, which suggests that blood repertoires may mirror thyroid immune responses. Sample size was not statistically predetermined, and investigators were not blinded to group allocation.

Amplification of TCR beta CDR3 regions was carried out from RNA transcripts. The first round of RT-PCR for the TCR CDR3 was performed with the HTBI primer set and the Qiagen OneStep RT-PCR kit. Libraries were constructed in a second round of multiplex PCR, after which size selection and purification were performed. Libraries were sequenced paired-end with 100 bp reads on an Illumina HiSeq2000. In the source study's methods: SOAPnuke was used to process the raw data, with reads discarded if the reads contained adapters or uncalled bases, had a mean Phred below 15, or lacked an exact constant-primer or identifier match. High-quality paired reads were merged using COPE v1.2.5, and each unique nucleotide sequence was defined as a clonotype. MiTCR v1.1 was used to align the clonotypes against IMGT TRBV, TRBD and TRBJ reference segments. Analysis was restricted to V-J combinations with a frequency above 0.0001, which covered just over 98% of repertoires. The TCS score was defined as the ratio of F50 (clonal expansion) to E x V (chaos), calculated using BLOSUM62-based TCRdist between CDR3 peptides within each V-J. Welch's t-statistics and random forest reduced roughly 540 V-J features to 10 to 15, which were used in a naive Bayes classifier (R e1071). TCRdb reprocessing: public reads trimmed at Q25 with fastp, clones called with MiXCR, in-frame beta chains kept. Each entry is one CDR3 protein sequence, shown with its most common DNA and genes. TCRdb, not the original authors, processed these V and J calls. This sample is represented by some 570,000 distinct CDR3 sequences; under 20% of them were singletons. The top ten clonotypes cover approximately 15% of the sample.

Ophthalmopathy patients had moderately to severely active disease, with a Clinical Activity Score of 3 or more, a NOSPECS grade of 4 or more, and a disease duration of less than 3 months. Patients with uncontrolled infections, other autoimmune diseases, pregnancy or lactation were excluded. Diagnoses relied on clinical symptoms, serum thyroxine and TRAb, thyroid ultrasound and orbital computed tomography. Ficoll-Paque density gradient centrifugation was used to isolate PBMCs from about 10 ml of fresh peripheral blood. Total RNA was extracted with Trizol reagent, and quality was checked on an Agilent 2100 Bioanalyzer. This clonotype was observed many times. This receptor's antigen is unknown. The input lacks base qualities; no much larger clone sits a single base away. Sequencing was carried out using blood. The source of this sequence is a woman under 30 with Graves' ophthalmopathy.

The CDR3 reads CASSQVEPSGSYEQYF. The DNA reads as follows: TGTGCCAGCAGCCAAGTTGAGCCTAGCGGGAGCTACGAGCAGTACTTC. In this chain, TRBV4-2 is recombined with TRBJ2-7; TRBD2 matches 10 bases in the middle. The CDR3 goes from the cysteine to the phenylalanine over 16 residues. The sequence is cut down to CDR3 DNA, 48 bases in frame from base 1. After removal of 1 base from V and 3 bases from J, the junction retains 6 bases not matched to a gene. Via the germline V gene, CDR1 is LGHNA and CDR2 YNFKEQ.